These 14 T cell receptor beta chains originate from one sample sequenced in a study of T cell clonality in common variable immunodeficiency. The study's findings and limits: Reportedly, TCR beta sequences from common variable immunodeficiency showed fewer deletions and N-nucleotide insertions.

No cognate antigen is known for these TCRs. Assay: immunoSEQ multiplex PCR; the TCRdb copy retains only in-frame clones and omits some. Sampling found 25,000 to 35,000 clones, none seen once. Sequencing was carried out using peripheral blood mononuclear cells. The origin of the receptors is a human donor with common variable immunodeficiency.

In this sample, this clone turned up many times. The CDR3 region is CASSPYIINRDREGTNEKLFF. The covered CDR3 bases are TGTGCCAGCAGCCCCTATATAATAAACCGGGACAGGGAAGGGACTAATGAAAAA. The genes are TRBV4-2 and TRBJ1-4; TRBD1 aligns across 9 bases. The read finishes 3 residues shy of the CDR3 end, and the germline J gene is used to complete it. The CDR3 is made up of 21 amino acids. Looked up from germline, CDR1 is LGHNA and CDR2 is YNFKEQ. Germline trimming cut 4 bases from V and 2 bases from J; bases unmatched to any gene: 20.

This clone was recorded a few times. Sequencing ends 3 residues short of the CDR3 end; the germline J gene provides the rest. The chain joins TRBV18 to TRBJ1-6; perhaps TRBD1 as D (6 bases). The CDR3 is made up of 15 amino acids. Germline CDR1 reads KGHSH; CDR2 reads LQKENI. V was clipped by 3 bases and J by 7 bases, with 13 bases between them. The CDR3 spells CASSPMVRGNSPLHF. The DNA read from the CDR3 is TGTGCCAGCTCACCGATGGTCAGGGGAAATTCACCC.

This clone appeared many times. The read is 3 residues too short to cover the CDR3 end, so that end is filled in from the germline J gene. The genes are TRBV19 and TRBJ1-1, with 10 bases identical to TRBD1. CDR1 LNHDA and CDR2 SQIVND come from the germline V gene (reference sequence). This CDR3 contains 16 residues. The sequenced part of the CDR3 DNA is TGTGCCAGTAGTGCACGCCCCAGGACAGGGGGGAGAGGA. Its translation is CASSARPRTGGRG. The complete CDR3 reads CASSARPRTGGRGAFF.

This clone appeared many times. Read data end 3 residues before the CDR3 end; the end is taken from the germline J gene. The chain couples TRBV5-1 to TRBJ2-1, with 7 nucleotides matching TRBD1. V shed 1 base and J 3 bases; nucleotides not matched to a gene: 4. CDR1 is SGHRS and CDR2 is YFSETQ in the germline V gene. This CDR3 is 15 amino acids long. The CDR3 protein is CASSLQGDSYNEQFF. The part of the CDR3 DNA that was read is TGCGCCAGCAGCTTGCAAGGGGACAGCTACAATGAG. The full variable domain, in which reference TRBV5-1 and TRBJ2-1 provide the parts outside the CDR3, is KAGVTQTPRYLIKTRGQQVTLSCSPISGHRSVSWYQQTPGQGLQFLFEYFSETQRNKGNFPGRFSGRQFSNSRSEMNVSTLELGDSALYLCASSLQGDSYNEQFFGPGTRLTVL.

This clone was found many times. The DNA ends 3 residues before the CDR3 does, and the rest of the CDR3 is filled in from the germline J gene. This chain links TRBV18 with TRBJ1-1; 11 bases line up with TRBD1. The CDR3 runs to 14 residues. J lost 5 bases, V lost 4 bases, and 3 bases had no gene match. The germline V gene encodes CDR1 KGHSH and CDR2 LQKENI. CDR3: CASSRDRGETEAFF. The CDR3 bases that were read are TGTGCCAGCTCACGGGACAGGGGGGAGACTGAA.

For this clone: The read ends 3 residues shy of where the CDR3 ends; the end is completed using the germline J gene. The rearrangement joins TRBV19 to TRBJ1-1, with D possibly TRBD1 on 5 matching bases. The CDR3 sequence is 12 residues long. Germline V gives CDR1 LNHDA, CDR2 SQIVND (reference sequence). Trimming stripped 9 bases from V and 5 bases from J, with 13 bases between. The sequenced part of the CDR3 DNA is TGTGCCAGCTTAGTAGGGGCGACTGAA. Protein sequence: CASLVGATE. The whole CDR3 protein is CASLVGATEAFF.

This clone was seen many times. The sequenced fragment ends 3 residues before the CDR3 boundary, so the rest is inferred from the germline J gene. The gene calls are TRBV30 and TRBJ2-2; 10 bases map to TRBD1. The CDR3 covers 16 residues. From germline, CDR1 is GTSNPN and CDR2 SVGIG (reference sequence). The junction had 4 bases not matched to a gene; V was cut back by 3 bases and J by 0 bases. The CDR3 is CAWSRQGATNTGELFF. Partial CDR3 DNA: TGTGCCTGGAGCCGACAGGGGGCAACGAACACCGGGGAG.

To note about this clone: One end of the junction does not line up with germline, which may come from a read error. Read data end 3 residues before the CDR3 end; the end is taken from the germline J gene. The chain combines TRBV7-2 with TRBJ1-5; D call uncertain. The V gene's germline CDR1 is SGHTA and CDR2 FQGNSA. The CDR3 contains 14 residues. The CDR3 region is CASSLGMGKQPQHF. Incomplete CDR3 DNA: TGTGCCAGCAGCCTAGGGATGGGCAAGCAGCCC.

This clone was counted between two and nine times. The read ends 3 residues shy of where the CDR3 ends; the end is completed using the germline J gene. The genes are TRBV7-8 and TRBJ2-2; TRBD2 matches 15 bases. CDR3 size: 17 residues. The germline V gene encodes CDR1 SGHVS and CDR2 FQNEAQ. Trimming removed 4 bases from V and 1 base from J; junction bases left unmatched: 1. The CDR3 is CASSWGLAGGNTGELFF. The sequenced part of the CDR3 DNA is TGTGCCAGCAGCTGGGGACTAGCGGGGGGGAACACCGGGGAG.

Only a few counts were recorded for this clone. The observed sequence ends 3 residues before the CDR3 terminus, with the missing tail filled in from the germline J gene. The rearrangement links TRBV7-7 to TRBJ2-5, with 9 bases lining up with TRBD1. The CDR3 has 15 amino acids. Germline CDR1 and CDR2: SSHAT and FNYEAQ (reference sequence). Trimming removed 2 bases from V and 5 bases from J; junction bases left unmatched: 6. The CDR3 DNA, read in part, is TGTGCCAGCAGCTTATGGACAGGGGCAGGCGAGACC. Amino acids: CASSLWTGAGET. The full CDR3 protein reads CASSLWTGAGETQYF.

As to this clone: Read coverage stops 3 residues before the CDR3 terminus; the germline J gene supplies the remainder. This chain links TRBV5-1 with TRBJ2-7; possible D gene TRBD2, 6 bases. CDR3 size: 15 residues. Trimming pared 6 bases from V and 0 bases from J, leaving 16 bases between. Looked up from germline, CDR1 is SGHRS and CDR2 is YFSETQ. CDR3 bases read: TGCGCCAGCAAAGACGGGACTTCAAGCTCCTACGAG. Its protein is CASKDGTSSSYE. The complete CDR3 reads CASKDGTSSSYEQYF.

As regards this clone: The CDR3 end falls 3 residues outside the read, so it is completed with the germline J gene. The chain carries TRBV19 and TRBJ2-2, with TRBD1 matching 8 bases. V was clipped by 7 bases and J by 4 bases; unmatched bases: 8. Looked up from germline, CDR1 is LNHDA and CDR2 is SQIVND (reference sequence). The CDR3 spans 15 residues. CDR3 region: CASTSGQGGTGELFF. The part of the CDR3 DNA that was read is TGTGCCAGTACCTCCGGACAGGGTGGCACCGGGGAG.

As to this clone: The read terminates 3 residues ahead of where the CDR3 ends, so the germline J gene completes it. This sequence joins TRBV10-2 and TRBJ1-2, with D possibly being TRBD1 (5 bases). This CDR3 region has 12 residues. Germline-derived CDR1 and CDR2 are WSHSY and SAAADI. Trimming left V 6 bases short and J 5 bases short, with 10 bases between. This chain's CDR3 is CASRRDSYGYTF. Partial CDR3 DNA: TGCGCCAGCAGACGGGACTCTTATGGC.

Turning to this clone: Read coverage stops 3 residues before the CDR3 terminus; the germline J gene supplies the remainder. The chain couples TRBV5-1 to TRBJ2-3; no clear D gene. Per the germline V gene, CDR1 is SGHRS and CDR2 is YFSETQ. V was shortened by 0 bases and J by 4 bases, with 3 bases between the two germline ends. The CDR3 extends over 12 amino acids. CDR3 amino acids: CASSLASDTQYF. The DNA read from the CDR3 is TGCGCCAGCAGCTTGGCCTCAGATACG.